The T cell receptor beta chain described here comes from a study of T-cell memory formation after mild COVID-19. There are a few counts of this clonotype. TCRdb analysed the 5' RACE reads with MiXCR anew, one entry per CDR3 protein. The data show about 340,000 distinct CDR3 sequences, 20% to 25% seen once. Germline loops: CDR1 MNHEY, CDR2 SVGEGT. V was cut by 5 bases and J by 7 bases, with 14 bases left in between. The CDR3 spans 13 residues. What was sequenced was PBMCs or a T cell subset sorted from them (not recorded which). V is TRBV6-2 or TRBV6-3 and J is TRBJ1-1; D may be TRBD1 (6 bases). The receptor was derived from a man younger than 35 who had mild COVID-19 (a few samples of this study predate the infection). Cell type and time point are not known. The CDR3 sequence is CASSTGGHGEAFF. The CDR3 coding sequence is TGTGCCAGCAGTACTGGGGGGCATGGTGAAGCTTTCTTT.